The entry below gives a single T cell receptor (beta chain) sequence along with its context. The CDR3 covers 16 residues. The V end was cut by 4 bases, the J end by 0 bases, with 13 bases between. These data belong to a study of T cell repertoires in cytomegalovirus infection. Study details: Public TCR beta signatures marked donors with CMV infection and the matching HLA.

TCRdb fed the reads into MiXCR, producing one record per CDR3 protein. The data contain 250,000 to 300,000 distinct CDR3 sequences, around 25% of them singletons. The chain employs TRBV12-3 or TRBV12-4 and TRBJ2-1; either TRBD1 or TRBD2 may fit D (5 bases each). The sequence came from a human donor in good health (CMV status not recorded). Some clones in this sample may be carry-over from other donors' samples. Sequencing was performed on PBMCs. The CDR3 DNA sequence: TGTGCCAGCAGTTCTCGGGGCAGAAGCTCCTACAATGAGCAGTTCTTC. Translating gives CASSSRGRSSYNEQFF.